This entry lists 19 T cell receptor beta chains sequenced from one sample in a study of T cells in Graves' hyperthyroidism and ophthalmopathy. The CDR3 regions of TCR beta were amplified from RNA transcripts. HTBI primers were used for first-round RT-PCR of the TCR CDR3. TCRdb re-derived calls from the multiplex PCR reads in MiXCR, one entry per CDR3 protein. The sample contains more than 550,000 distinct CDR3 sequences, roughly 17% of which appear only once. The sequenced sample consisted of blood. The source of these receptors is a man aged 45-60 years with Graves' hyperthyroidism.

The sample holds a few counts of this clonotype. The chain couples TRBV19 to TRBJ1-3; perhaps TRBD1 as D (6 bases). This CDR3 is built from 14 residues. Trimming took off 5 bases at V and 1 base at J, with 9 bases between the two ends. Germline loops: CDR1 LNHDA, CDR2 SQIVND (reference sequence). The CDR3 loop is CASSQTGSGNTIYF. CDR3 in DNA: TGTGCCAGTAGTCAAACAGGGTCTGGAAACACCATATATTTT.

This clonotype has only a few counts. The rearrangement links TRBV7-2 to TRBJ2-7, with 10 bases lining up with TRBD1. This CDR3 has 15 residues. Germline V CDR1 and CDR2: SGHTA, FQGNSA. The V gene end was trimmed by 3 bases and the J gene end by 2 bases; junction bases not matched to a gene: 4. The CDR3 region is CASSLGQGLTYEQYF. In nucleotides, the CDR3 is TGTGCCAGCAGCTTGGGACAGGGGTTAACCTACGAGCAGTACTTC.

As to this clonotype: Possible read error: a much larger clone is one base away. CDR3 in amino acids: CASSSENSGEQYF. DNA of the CDR3: TGTGCCAGCAGCTCAGAGAATTCAGGGGAGCAGTACTTC. The V gene is TRBV11-2, the J gene TRBJ2-7; perhaps TRBD1 as D (5 bases). From germline, CDR1 is SGHAT and CDR2 FQNNGV. The germline V and J ends were trimmed by 4 bases and 7 bases, with 14 bases remaining between them. The CDR3 length is 13 residues.

This sequence joins TRBV11-2 and TRBJ1-1; D uncertain. The ends were cut back, 0 bases at V and 0 bases at J, with 8 bases in the middle. The CDR3 is made up of 15 amino acids. Germline V gene data show CDR1 as SGHAT and CDR2 as FQNNGV. The CDR3 DNA reads TGTGCCAGCAGCTTAGAGGCACCTATGAACACTGAAGCTTTCTTT. Residues: CASSLEAPMNTEAFF.

A remark on this clonotype: At one boundary the junction diverges from the germline segment, which might be a read error. The rearrangement uses TRBV3-1 and TRBJ1-1; TRBD1 might be the D (5 bases). Germline V gives CDR1 LGHDT, CDR2 YNNKEL (reference sequence). This CDR3 region has 15 residues. The CDR3 nucleotides read TGTGCCAGCAGCCAAGAGCCGGGGACGAACACTGAATCTTTCTTT. Its protein product is CASSQEPGTNTESFF.

The rearrangement joins TRBV30 to TRBJ1-4; D unclear. V lost 0 bases to trimming and J lost 3 bases, with 11 bases between them. This CDR3 comprises 15 residues. Per germline, CDR1 GTSNPN and CDR2 SVGIG (reference sequence). The CDR3 region is CAWSVSSAANEKLFF. The CDR3 coding sequence is TGTGCCTGGAGTGTATCGTCAGCGGCTAATGAAAAACTGTTTTTT.

This clonotype was detected a few times. The chain links TRBV3-1 to TRBJ2-7; D is ambiguous. V lost 0 bases to trimming and J lost 6 bases, with 6 bases between them. CDR3 length: 12 amino acids. Germline lookup yields CDR1 LGHDT and CDR2 YNNKEL (reference sequence). The chain's CDR3 is CASSQDTPEQYF. CDR3 in DNA: TGTGCCAGCAGCCAAGATACTCCCGAGCAGTACTTC.

This clonotype was recorded a few times. The gene calls are TRBV30 and TRBJ1-2; D uncertain. V gave up 1 base and J gave up 1 base, with 10 bases separating them. Germline CDR1 GTSNPN, CDR2 SVGIG (reference sequence). The length of the CDR3 is 14 residues. CDR3 loop: CAWSEGVGNYGYTF. The CDR3 DNA is TGTGCCTGGAGTGAGGGTGTTGGTAACTATGGCTACACCTTC.

The chain couples TRBV12-3 or TRBV12-4 to TRBJ2-7, with D unclear. The V end lost 5 bases, the J end lost 3 bases, and 8 bases lay between the germline ends. CDR3 length equals 12 residues. The CDR3 DNA reads TGTGCCAGCAGTGGAGACGACTACGAGCAGTACTTC. Translated, it gives CASSGDDYEQYF.

The gene calls are TRBV7-2 and TRBJ2-7; 7 bases fit TRBD2. V shed 6 bases, J shed 2 bases, and the junction held 7 bases outside the gene matches. Germline V gene sequence: CDR1 SGHTA, CDR2 FQGNSA. The CDR3 is 14 residues long. For the CDR3, the DNA is TGTGCCAGCAGTTCGGGGGGAGCCACCTACGAGCAGTACTTC. It yields the protein CASSSGGATYEQYF.

The chain couples TRBV5-4 to TRBJ2-1; D gene uncertain. Germline values: CDR1 SGHNT, CDR2 YYREEE (reference sequence). Trimming left V 1 base short and J 5 bases short, with 10 bases between. This CDR3 spans 14 amino acids. The CDR3 is CASSLPTYDNEQFF. CDR3 DNA: TGTGCCAGCAGCTTGCCAACTTACGACAATGAGCAGTTCTTC.

This clonotype was observed at least ten times. The gene calls are TRBV7-2 and TRBJ2-2, with 14 bases matching TRBD2. After removal of 5 bases from V and 9 bases from J, the junction contained 11 bases not matched to a gene. CDR1 SGHTA and CDR2 FQGNSA come from the germline V gene. CDR3 length: 17 amino acids. Here the CDR3 reads CASSPGLAGEVVWELFF. For the CDR3, the DNA is TGTGCCAGCAGCCCGGGACTAGCGGGAGAGGTGGTTTGGGAGCTGTTTTTT.

This clonotype has ten or more counts. This rearrangement joins TRBV2 to TRBJ2-5; no definite D call. There are 11 residues in the CDR3. Trimming shortened V by 3 bases and J by 5 bases, and 4 bases separated the two germline ends. From germline, CDR1 is SNHLY and CDR2 FYNNEI. CDR3 in amino acids: CASSDVETQYF. The CDR3 DNA sequence: TGTGCCAGCAGTGATGTGGAGACCCAGTACTTC.

The rearrangement uses TRBV7-2 and TRBJ2-1; TRBD2 might be the D (6 bases). This CDR3 spans 15 amino acids. V was cut by 1 base and J by 6 bases, with 13 bases left in between. Germline values: CDR1 SGHTA, CDR2 FQGNSA. The DNA of the CDR3 is TGTGCCAGCAGCTTAGGGAGGGTCCAACTCAATGAGCAGTTCTTC. Translated, it gives CASSLGRVQLNEQFF. The full variable domain, completed using reference TRBV7-2 and TRBJ2-1, is GAGVSQSPSNKVTEKGKDVELRCDPISGHTALYWYRQSLGQGLEFLIYFQGNSAPDKSGLPSDRFSAERTGGSVSTLTIQRTQQEDSAVYLCASSLGRVQLNEQFFGPGTRLTVL.

The chain links TRBV5-6 to TRBJ2-7; 10 positions match TRBD2. This CDR3 spans 13 amino acids. Per the germline V gene, CDR1 is SGHDT and CDR2 is YYEEEE. V trimming: 0 bases; J trimming: 6 bases; junction bases outside the gene matches: 0. The CDR3: CASSLVAGGEQYF. The CDR3 region has the DNA TGTGCCAGCAGCTTGGTAGCGGGAGGCGAGCAGTACTTC.

This clonotype showed up just a few times. The chain recombines TRBV11-3 with TRBJ1-2; no reliable D call. The V end lost 0 bases, the J end lost 5 bases, and 7 bases lay between the germline ends. Per germline, CDR1 SGHNT and CDR2 YENEEA. This CDR3 is 13 amino acids long. The CDR3 loop is CASSLDLGYGYTF. The CDR3 DNA follows: TGTGCCAGCAGCTTAGATCTGGGTTATGGCTACACCTTC.

This clonotype occurred many times. V is TRBV2 and J is TRBJ2-5, with D hard to call. The length of the CDR3 is 11 residues. Germline lookup yields CDR1 SNHLY and CDR2 FYNNEI. Trimming took off 1 base at V and 7 bases at J, with 4 bases between the two ends. CDR3 in amino acids: CASSEEVTQYF. CDR3 in DNA: TGTGCCAGCAGTGAAGAGGTGACCCAGTACTTC.

The CDR3: CAWSVETEQYF. The CDR3 DNA is TGTGCCTGGAGTGTAGAGACCGAGCAGTACTTC. The gene calls are TRBV30 and TRBJ2-7; D uncertain. Germline CDR1 is GTSNPN and CDR2 is SVGIG (reference sequence). The CDR3 contains 11 residues. V was clipped by 0 bases and J by 6 bases, with 6 bases between them. Variable domain in full (rest from reference TRBV30 and TRBJ2-7): SQTIHQWPATLVQPVGSPLSLECTVEGTSNPNLYWYRQAAGRGLQLLFYSVGIGQISSEVPQNLSASRPQDRQFILSSKKLLLSDSGFYLCAWSVETEQYFGPGTRLTVT.

This clonotype was picked up a small number of times. The rearrangement joins TRBV4-2 to TRBJ1-2, with a weak D call TRBD1 (5 bases). Germline-derived CDR1 and CDR2 are LGHNA and YNFKEQ. The CDR3 sequence is 14 residues long. Trimming left V 1 base short and J 7 bases short, with 13 bases between. The CDR3 DNA sequence: TGTGCCAGCAGCCAAGCCCAAGGGGTGACTGGCTACACCTTC. Translating gives CASSQAQGVTGYTF.